This T cell receptor (beta chain) is from a study of shared clonotypes between healthy human individuals. Study context: CD8 memory received one plate per donor, CD8 naive two, CD4 memory three and CD4 naive three. Study-level findings and limits: With few donors, the genetic and exposure-history diversity represented was limited.

Worth noting for this clone: Its antigen remains unknown. Other DNA sequences in this sample translate to the same CDR3.

Profiled with immunoSEQ multiplex PCR; TCRdb holds only in-frame clones, not every one. Of about 2.3 million clones in the sample, more than 85% were seen once. The V gene end was trimmed by 0 bases and the J gene end by 1 base; junction bases not matched to a gene: 6. The CDR3 consists of 16 residues. Germline loops: CDR1 LGHNA, CDR2 YSLEER. V is TRBV4-3 and J is TRBJ2-7; 7 bases are shared with TRBD2. This clonotype was obtained from a man younger than 35 in good health. Some clones in this sample may be carry-over from other donors' samples. The specimen sequenced was naive CD4+ T cells from PBMCs. Subset in this sample: CD45RA+ positively selected. The DNA of the CDR3 is TGCGCCAGCAGCCAAGATGGGCAGGGAGGGTCCTACGAGCAGTACTTC. This translates into CASSQDGQGGSYEQYF.